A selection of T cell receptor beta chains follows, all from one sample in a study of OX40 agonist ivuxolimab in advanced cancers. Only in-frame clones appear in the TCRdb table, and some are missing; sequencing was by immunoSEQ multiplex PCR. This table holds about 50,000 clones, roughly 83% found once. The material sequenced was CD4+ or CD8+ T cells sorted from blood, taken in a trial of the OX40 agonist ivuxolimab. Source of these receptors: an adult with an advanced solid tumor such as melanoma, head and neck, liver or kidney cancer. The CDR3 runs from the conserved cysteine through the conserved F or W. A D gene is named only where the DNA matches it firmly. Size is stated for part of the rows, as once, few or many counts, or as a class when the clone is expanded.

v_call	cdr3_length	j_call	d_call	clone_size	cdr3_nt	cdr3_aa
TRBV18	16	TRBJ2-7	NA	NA	TGTGCCAGCTCACCGAGCGGTGGATTCTTCGCCTACGAGCAGTACTTC	CASSPSGGFFAYEQYF
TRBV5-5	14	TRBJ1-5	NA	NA	TGTGCCAGCAGCTTATCGGCAGGGTATCAGCCCCAGCATTTT	CASSLSAGYQPQHF
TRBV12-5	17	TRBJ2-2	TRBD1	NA	TGTGCTAGTGGTATATCCTCCGGGACAGGGAACACCGGGGAGCTGTTTTTT	CASGISSGTGNTGELFF
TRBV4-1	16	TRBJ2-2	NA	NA	TGCGCCAGCAAGGGGGTTGGGCTGAAGGACACCGGGGAGCTGTTTTTT	CASKGVGLKDTGELFF
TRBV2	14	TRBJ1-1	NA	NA	TGTGCCAGCAGCAGACAGGTTCTGAACACTGAAGCTTTCTTT	CASSRQVLNTEAFF
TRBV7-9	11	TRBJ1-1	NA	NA	TGTGCCAGCAGAGAAAACACTGAAGCTTTCTTT	CASRENTEAFF
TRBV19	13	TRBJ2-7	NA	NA	TGTGCCAGTAGCAGGGGGGGGGCGCGTGAGCAGTACTTC	CASSRGGAREQYF
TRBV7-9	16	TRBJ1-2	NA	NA	TGTGCCAGCAGCTTTGCCCTGATGGGGGGGAGGGCTGGCTACACCTTC	CASSFALMGGRAGYTF
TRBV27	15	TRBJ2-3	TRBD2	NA	TGTGCCAGCAGACTCTTAGCGGGAGGTTCTGATACGCAGTATTTT	CASRLLAGGSDTQYF
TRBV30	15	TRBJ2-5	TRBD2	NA	TGTGCCTGGAGCAAGACTAGCCGAGCACAAGAGACCCAGTACTTC	CAWSKTSRAQETQYF
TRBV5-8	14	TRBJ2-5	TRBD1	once	TGTGCCAGCAGCGTGGGACAGAGGCAAGAGACCCAGTACTTC	CASSVGQRQETQYF
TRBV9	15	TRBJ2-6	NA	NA	TGTGCCAGCAGTCAACAGGGTGCTGGGGCCAACGTCCTGACTTTC	CASSQQGAGANVLTF
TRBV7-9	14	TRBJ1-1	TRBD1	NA	TGTGCCAGCAGCTTCGCGACAGGGGGCACTGAAGCTTTCTTT	CASSFATGGTEAFF
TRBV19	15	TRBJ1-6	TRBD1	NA	TGTGCCAGTACCCCGGGACAGGGACGGAATTCACCCCTCCACTTT	CASTPGQGRNSPLHF
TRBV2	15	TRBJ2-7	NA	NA	TGTGCCAGCAGTGAAGGGGCCGTCTCAGTGTACGAGCAGTACTTC	CASSEGAVSVYEQYF
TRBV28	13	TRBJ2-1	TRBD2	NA	TGTGCCAGTGGGACTACCGCCCCTAATGAGCAGTTCTTC	CASGTTAPNEQFF
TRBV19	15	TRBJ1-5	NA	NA	TGTGCCAGTAGTTCGGGACAAGCTAGCAATCAGCCCCAGCATTTT	CASSSGQASNQPQHF
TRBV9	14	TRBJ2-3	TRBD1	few	TGTGCCAGCAGCGGACAGGGGAGCACAGATACGCAGTATTTT	CASSGQGSTDTQYF
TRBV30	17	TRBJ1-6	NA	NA	TGTGCCTGGAGTGCCCCAGGGGCAAGCTCCTATAATTCACCCCTCCACTTT	CAWSAPGASSYNSPLHF
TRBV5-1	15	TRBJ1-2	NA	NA	TGCGCCAGCAGCTTGGAAGGGCCGTCTAACTATGGCTACACCTTC	CASSLEGPSNYGYTF
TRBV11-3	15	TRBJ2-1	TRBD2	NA	TGTGCCAGCAGCTTAGGTGGGGGGGACTACAATGAGCAGTTCTTC	CASSLGGGDYNEQFF
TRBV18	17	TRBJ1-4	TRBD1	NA	TGTGCCAGCTCACCTGGGACAGGGGTACAGGTTTATGAAAAACTGTTTTTT	CASSPGTGVQVYEKLFF
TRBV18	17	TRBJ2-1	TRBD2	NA	TGTGCCAGCTCACCCAGACTAGCGCTGAGCTCCTACAATGAGCAGTTCTTC	CASSPRLALSSYNEQFF
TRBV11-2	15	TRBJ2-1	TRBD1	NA	TGTGCCAGCAGCCTGGGACAGAGGGGGTACAATGAGCAGTTCTTC	CASSLGQRGYNEQFF
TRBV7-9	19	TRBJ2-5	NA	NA	TGTGCCAGCAGCTTGGGTCAGGGTTTACCAGGGCTCTCTCAAGAGACCCAGTACTTC	CASSLGQGLPGLSQETQYF
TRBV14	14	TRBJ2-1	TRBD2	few	TGTGCCAGCAGCAAACTAGCGGGATTCAATGAGCAGTTCTTC	CASSKLAGFNEQFF
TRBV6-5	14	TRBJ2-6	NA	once	TGTGCCAGCAAGATTGTTCTGGGGGCCAACGTCCTGACTTTC	CASKIVLGANVLTF
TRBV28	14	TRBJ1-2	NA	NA	TGTGCCAGCAGTTTATCACCCCGGTTAAATGGCTACACCTTC	CASSLSPRLNGYTF
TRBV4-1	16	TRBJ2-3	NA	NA	TGCGCCAGCAGCCACGTAGATATGGGTTTCGCAGATACGCAGTATTTT	CASSHVDMGFADTQYF
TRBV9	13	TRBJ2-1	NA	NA	TGTGCCAGCAGCGTAGTTGGGGGACCAGAGCAGTTCTTC	CASSVVGGPEQFF
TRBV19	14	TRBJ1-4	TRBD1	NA	TGTGCCAGTAGTCCGGACAGGTATCTTGAAAAACTGTTTTTT	CASSPDRYLEKLFF
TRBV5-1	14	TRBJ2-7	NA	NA	TGCGCCAGCAACAGGGACGGCACCTCCTACGAGCAGTACTTC	CASNRDGTSYEQYF
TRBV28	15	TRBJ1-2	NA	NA	TGTGCCAGCAGTGCTCCGGACAGCCGTACCTATGGCTACACCTTC	CASSAPDSRTYGYTF
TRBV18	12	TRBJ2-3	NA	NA	TGTGCCAGCTCACAGGAGTCTGATACGCAGTATTTT	CASSQESDTQYF
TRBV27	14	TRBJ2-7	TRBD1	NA	TGTGCCAGCAGTAAAGACAGGGGGCTCTACGAGCAGTACTTC	CASSKDRGLYEQYF
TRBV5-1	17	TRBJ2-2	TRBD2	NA	TGCGCCAGCAGCTGGATAGCGGGAGGGTACCACACCGGGGAGCTGTTTTTT	CASSWIAGGYHTGELFF
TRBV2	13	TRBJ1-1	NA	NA	TGTGCCAGCGGGAGACAGCGGGACACTGAAGCTTTCTTT	CASGRQRDTEAFF